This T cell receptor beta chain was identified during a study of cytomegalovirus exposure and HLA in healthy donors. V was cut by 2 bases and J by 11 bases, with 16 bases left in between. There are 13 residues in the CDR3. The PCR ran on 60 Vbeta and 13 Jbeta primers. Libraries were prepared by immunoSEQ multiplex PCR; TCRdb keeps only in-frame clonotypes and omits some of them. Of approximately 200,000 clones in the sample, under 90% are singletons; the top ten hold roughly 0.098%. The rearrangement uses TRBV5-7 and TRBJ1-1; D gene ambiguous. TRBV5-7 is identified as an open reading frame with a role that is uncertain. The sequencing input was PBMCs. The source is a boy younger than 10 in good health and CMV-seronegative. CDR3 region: CASSFFFGVWAFF. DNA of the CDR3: TGTGCCAGCAGCTTCTTTTTCGGGGTTTGGGCTTTCTTT.